These 20 T cell receptor beta chains came from one sample sequenced in a study of blood T cell repertoires in COVID-19. Sequencing was performed with immunoSEQ multiplex PCR; in TCRdb, only in-frame clones are kept and a portion is missing. The sample yields about 250,000 clones, about 89% seen once. The source material was peripheral blood. Receptors originate from a woman aged 40 to 50 who had recovered from COVID-19.

The chain carries TRBV19 and TRBJ2-3; 11 bases are a match to TRBD2. V was pared by 6 bases and J by 6 bases, with 8 bases of the junction left unmatched. This CDR3 has 15 amino acids. CDR1 and CDR2 (germline): LNHDA, SQIVND (reference sequence). The CDR3 region is CASRSLAGVADTQYF. The CDR3 DNA reads as TGTGCCAGTAGGTCACTAGCGGGAGTCGCGGATACGCAGTATTTT.

J is TRBJ2-5 and V is TRBV11-2; TRBD1 agrees at 7 bases. Trimming took 2 bases from V and 7 from J; bases not matched to a gene: 1. The CDR3 consists of 12 residues. Germline-derived CDR1 and CDR2 are SGHAT and FQNNGV. Here the CDR3 reads CASSLQGVTQYF. CDR3 coding DNA: TGTGCCAGCAGCTTACAGGGGGTGACCCAGTACTTC.

V is TRBV2 and J is TRBJ2-6; the match to TRBD1 covers 9 bases. J lost 13 bases, V lost 8 bases, and 12 bases had no gene match. CDR1 is SNHLY and CDR2 is FYNNEI in the germline V gene. The CDR3 is 14 residues long. DNA of the CDR3: TGTGCCAGCGTAGAGGACAGGGGAGTTGGGGTCCTGACTTTC. Amino acid sequence: CASVEDRGVGVLTF.

The chain combines TRBV9 with TRBJ1-2, with 7 bases that match TRBD1. Per germline, CDR1 SGDLS and CDR2 YYNGEE. After removal of 7 bases from V and 4 bases from J, the junction contained 4 bases not matched to a gene. The CDR3 consists of 12 residues. The CDR3: CASSDRAYGYTF. The DNA for the CDR3 is TGTGCCAGCTCAGACAGGGCCTATGGCTACACCTTC.

The CDR3: CASSQDGAGVQSAGELFF. The CDR3 DNA sequence: TGCGCCAGCAGCCAAGATGGAGCGGGAGTACAAAGCGCCGGGGAGCTGTTTTTT. The V and J genes are TRBV4-1 and TRBJ2-2; the match to TRBD2 covers 8 bases. Germline CDR1 MGHRA, CDR2 YSYEKL. The V gene end was trimmed by 0 bases and the J gene end by 6 bases; junction bases not matched to a gene: 12. This CDR3 spans 18 amino acids.

The chain joins TRBV7-2 to TRBJ2-1; 8 bases are shared with TRBD2. This CDR3 contains 15 residues. Germline V gives CDR1 SGHTA, CDR2 FQGNSA. Trimming took 5 bases from V and 2 from J; bases not matched to a gene: 5. CDR3 DNA sequence: TGTGCCAGCAGCCCGACTAGCGTCCCCTACAATGAGCAGTTCTTC. Translating it yields CASSPTSVPYNEQFF.

On this clone itself: The germline gene is not matched at one end of the junction; a read error may be the cause. The chain combines TRBV5-3 with TRBJ1-5; D possibly corresponds to TRBD1 (6 bases). TRBV5-3 is assigned to the ORF class and has an uncertain function. The CDR3 has 11 residues. Here the CDR3 DNA reads TGTGCCAGAAGCTTGGGACAGGAGGACCTTTTT. Protein product: CARSLGQEDLF.

This rearrangement joins TRBV4-1 to TRBJ2-3; D not resolved. The CDR3 is 12 amino acids. Germline V gene sequence: CDR1 MGHRA, CDR2 YSYEKL. V was trimmed by 0 bases and J by 14 bases, leaving 12 bases between them. CDR3 amino acids: CASSQDLSDLYF. In nucleotides, the CDR3 is TGCGCCAGCAGCCAAGATTTGAGCGACTTGTATTTT.

The rearrangement joins TRBV2 to TRBJ2-7; tentative D call: TRBD1 (5 bases). This CDR3 is 15 amino acids long. The ends were cut back, 7 bases at V and 3 bases at J, with 19 bases in the middle. Germline values: CDR1 SNHLY, CDR2 FYNNEI. This chain's CDR3 is CASTTVGVPYYEQYF. The CDR3, as DNA: TGTGCCAGCACCACGGTAGGGGTCCCCTACTACGAGCAGTACTTC.

This clone was counted between two and nine times. This rearrangement joins TRBV27 to TRBJ1-2; TRBD1 matches at 9 bases. Germline V gene data show CDR1 as MNHEY and CDR2 as SMNVEV (reference sequence). The length of the CDR3 is 15 residues. Germline trimming cut 6 bases from V and 4 bases from J; bases unmatched to any gene: 9. The CDR3 region has the DNA TGTGCCAGCAGCCCCTCCGGGACAGGGTTCTATGGCTACACCTTC. Translated, it gives CASSPSGTGFYGYTF.

The chain recombines TRBV7-2 with TRBJ1-1; D is unresolved. CDR1 and CDR2 (germline): SGHTA, FQGNSA. The ends were cut back, 0 bases at V and 2 bases at J, with 10 bases in the middle. This CDR3 region has 15 residues. CDR3 nucleotide sequence: TGTGCCAGCAGCTTAGCAGGGAGAGGAAACACTGAAGCTTTCTTT. Its translation: CASSLAGRGNTEAFF.

This clone was seen a single time. This rearrangement joins TRBV5-1 to TRBJ1-6; D is perhaps TRBD1 (6 bases). The germline V and J ends were trimmed by 0 bases and 7 bases, with 11 bases remaining between them. CDR1 and CDR2 (germline): SGHRS, YFSETQ. The CDR3 loop spans 15 amino acids. This CDR3 is CASSLEGGINSPLHF. The CDR3 DNA reads as TGCGCCAGCAGCTTGGAGGGGGGGATCAATTCACCCCTCCACTTT.

In this sample, this clone turned up a few times. The chain is built from TRBV7-6 and TRBJ2-7, with D unclear. Per the germline V gene, CDR1 is SGHVS and CDR2 is FNYEAQ. The CDR3 spans 12 residues. V was cut by 8 bases and J by 2 bases, with 10 bases left in between. CDR3 protein: CASGRTTYEQYF. Here the CDR3 DNA reads TGTGCCAGCGGCCGTACCACCTACGAGCAGTACTTC.

The CDR3 protein is CASSRDSHTDTQYF. The CDR3 bases are TGCGCCAGCAGCAGGGACAGCCACACAGATACGCAGTATTTT. The chain is built from TRBV5-1 and TRBJ2-3, with TRBD1 matching over 7 bases. With 4 bases clipped from V and 2 bases from J, the junction kept 4 bases outside the gene matches. This CDR3 is built from 14 residues. Germline lookup yields CDR1 SGHRS and CDR2 YFSETQ.

The J gene is TRBJ1-3, the V gene TRBV27; no clear D gene. CDR1 MNHEY and CDR2 SMNVEV come from the germline V gene (reference sequence). Trimming took 6 bases from V and 0 from J, leaving 6 bases between them. The CDR3 is 13 residues long. CDR3 region: CASRASSGNTIYF. In DNA, the CDR3 is TGTGCCAGCAGGGCTAGCTCTGGAAACACCATATATTTT.

V usage is TRBV24-1 and J usage is TRBJ2-7, with D possibly matching TRBD2 (5 bases). The CDR3 consists of 13 residues. Trimming left V 4 bases short and J 7 bases short, with 13 bases between. Germline CDR1 is KGHDR and CDR2 is SFDVKD. The CDR3 nucleotides are TGTGCCACCAGTGAGGGTCCTTCGGGGGAGCAGTACTTC. As protein: CATSEGPSGEQYF.

V is TRBV7-2 and J is TRBJ2-5; TRBD1 matches 8 bases. Losses at the gene ends were 3 bases for V and 5 bases for J; bases not matched to a gene: 5. Germline V gene data show CDR1 as SGHTA and CDR2 as FQGNSA. This CDR3 has 14 amino acids. The CDR3 loop is CASSFGTGGETQYF. The CDR3 nucleotides read TGTGCCAGCAGCTTTGGGACAGGCGGGGAGACCCAGTACTTC. Using reference TRBV7-2 and TRBJ2-5 for the parts outside the CDR3, the full variable domain is GAGVSQSPSNKVTEKGKDVELRCDPISGHTALYWYRQSLGQGLEFLIYFQGNSAPDKSGLPSDRFSAERTGGSVSTLTIQRTQQEDSAVYLCASSFGTGGETQYFGPGTRLLVL.

The chain uses TRBV18 and TRBJ2-7, with 9 bases lining up with TRBD1. The V and J ends lost 2 bases and 3 bases, in that order; junction bases with no gene match: 11. This CDR3 comprises 17 residues. Germline values: CDR1 KGHSH, CDR2 LQKENI. For the CDR3, the DNA is TGTGCCAGCTCACCAAGGCCGGGACAGGGTATGGTCTACGAGCAGTACTTC. Protein product: CASSPRPGQGMVYEQYF.

This chain connects TRBV5-8 to TRBJ2-6; 10 nucleotides align to TRBD1. The J segment lost 0 bases and the V segment lost 4 bases, leaving 13 bases of the junction unmatched. CDR1 and CDR2 (germline): SGHTS, YDEGEE. The CDR3 spans 20 residues. This chain's CDR3 is CASSRPGQGTPLSGANVLTF. The CDR3 region has the DNA TGTGCCAGCAGCCGACCGGGACAGGGGACACCACTCTCTGGGGCCAACGTCCTGACTTTC.

J is TRBJ2-2 and V is TRBV29-1, with D possibly matching TRBD1 (5 bases). From germline, CDR1 is SQVTM and CDR2 ANQGSEA. The length of the CDR3 is 13 residues. Trimming shortened V by 7 bases and J by 1 base, and 10 bases separated the two germline ends. This CDR3 reads CSARQGNTGELFF. The CDR3 nucleotides read TGCAGCGCTAGGCAGGGGAACACCGGGGAGCTGTTTTTT.